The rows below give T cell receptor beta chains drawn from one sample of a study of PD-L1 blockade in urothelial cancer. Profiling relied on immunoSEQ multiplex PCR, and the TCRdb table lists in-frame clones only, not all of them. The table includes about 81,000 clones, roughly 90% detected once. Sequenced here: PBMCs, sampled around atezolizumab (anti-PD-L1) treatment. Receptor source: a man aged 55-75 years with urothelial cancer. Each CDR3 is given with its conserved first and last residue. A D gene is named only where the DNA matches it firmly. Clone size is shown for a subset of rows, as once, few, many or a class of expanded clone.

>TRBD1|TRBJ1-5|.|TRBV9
CASSVSPTGGDGNQPQHF
TGTGCCAGCAGCGTATCCCCAACAGGGGGCGACGGGAATCAGCCCCAGCATTTT
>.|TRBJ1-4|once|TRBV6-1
CASVSGNEKLFF
TGTGCCAGCGTTTCAGGAAATGAAAAACTGTTTTTT
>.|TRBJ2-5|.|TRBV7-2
CASSLTSGGFETQYF
TGTGCCAGCAGCTTAACCTCGGGGGGCTTTGAGACCCAGTACTTC
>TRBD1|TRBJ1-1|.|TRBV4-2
CASSHAEDRGNTEAFF
TGTGCCAGCAGCCATGCGGAGGACAGGGGAAACACTGAAGCTTTCTTT
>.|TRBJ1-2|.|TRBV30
CAWGIKDTTGANYGYTF
TGTGCCTGGGGGATTAAGGACACCACTGGAGCTAACTATGGCTACACCTTC
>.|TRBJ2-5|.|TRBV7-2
CASSLRSGGFQETQYF
TGTGCCAGCAGCTTACGTTCAGGCGGGTTTCAAGAGACCCAGTACTTC
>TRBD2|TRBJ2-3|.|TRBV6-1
CASITGLAADTQYF
TGTGCCAGTATAACGGGACTAGCAGCAGATACGCAGTATTTT
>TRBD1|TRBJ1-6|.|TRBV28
CASSFATGQGDSPLHF
TGTGCCAGCAGTTTCGCGACGGGACAGGGGGATTCACCCCTCCACTTT
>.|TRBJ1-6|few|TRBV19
CASSRERQASSSYNSPLHF
TGTGCCAGTAGTAGGGAGAGACAGGCCTCGAGCTCCTATAATTCACCCCTCCACTTT
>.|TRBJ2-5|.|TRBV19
CASSIRVDSYGETQYF
TGTGCCAGTAGTATAAGAGTTGACAGCTACGGAGAGACCCAGTACTTC
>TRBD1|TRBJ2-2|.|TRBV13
CASRANRQGGGRGSSLNTGELFF
TGTGCCAGCAGGGCCAACAGACAGGGGGGCGGACGGGGGAGCTCCTTGAACACCGGGGAGCTGTTTTTT
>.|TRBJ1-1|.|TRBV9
CASSEYRNTEAFF
TGTGCCAGCAGCGAGTACAGGAACACTGAAGCTTTCTTT
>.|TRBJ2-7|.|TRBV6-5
CASSYDRTKTYEQYF
TGTGCCAGCAGTTATGACAGGACGAAAACCTACGAGCAGTACTTC
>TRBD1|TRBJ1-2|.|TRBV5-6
CASSATGVHGYTF
TGTGCCAGCAGCGCGACAGGGGTCCATGGCTACACCTTC
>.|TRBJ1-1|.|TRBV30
CAWSYNREAFF
TGTGCCTGGAGTTACAACAGAGAAGCTTTCTTT
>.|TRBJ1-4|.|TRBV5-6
CASSAPGTSLFF
TGTGCCAGCAGCGCGCCCGGGACAAGTCTGTTTTTT
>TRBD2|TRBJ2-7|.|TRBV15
CATSRDSFGGVRSYEQYF
TGTGCCACCAGCAGAGATTCGTTTGGGGGGGTCAGGTCCTACGAGCAGTACTTC
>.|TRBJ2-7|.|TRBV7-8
CASSLEQGAGQYF
TGTGCCAGCAGCTTAGAACAGGGTGCGGGGCAGTACTTC
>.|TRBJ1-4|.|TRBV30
CAWSTGLDEKLFF
TGTGCCTGGAGTACAGGGTTGGATGAAAAACTGTTTTTT
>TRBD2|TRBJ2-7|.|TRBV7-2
CASSLGLAGSYEQYF
TGTGCCAGCAGCTTGGGACTAGCGGGGAGCTACGAGCAGTACTTC
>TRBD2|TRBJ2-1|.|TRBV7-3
CASSPGLAGVSEQFF
TGTGCCAGCAGCCCAGGACTAGCGGGAGTTAGTGAGCAGTTCTTC
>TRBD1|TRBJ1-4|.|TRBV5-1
CASSLGTGGDEKLFF
TGCGCCAGCAGCTTGGGGACAGGGGGCGACGAAAAACTGTTTTTT
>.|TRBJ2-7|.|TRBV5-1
CASSPSRTDLYEQYF
TGCGCCAGCAGCCCATCACGGACAGACCTCTACGAGCAGTACTTC
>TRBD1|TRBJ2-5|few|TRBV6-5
CASSYSRDRGQETQYF
TGTGCCAGCAGTTACTCGAGGGACAGGGGGCAAGAGACCCAGTACTTC
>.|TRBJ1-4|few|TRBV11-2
CASSLTALQKLFF
TGTGCCAGCAGCTTAACTGCCCTGCAAAAACTGTTTTTT
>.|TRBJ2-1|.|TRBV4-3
CASSQAGGTTYNEQFF
TGCGCCAGCAGCCAAGCGGGCGGGACCACGTACAATGAGCAGTTCTTC
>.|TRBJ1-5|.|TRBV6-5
CASRSGNQPQHF
TGTGCCAGCAGATCAGGCAATCAGCCCCAGCATTTT
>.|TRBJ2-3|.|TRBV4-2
CASSQPTSLGTDTQYF
TGTGCCAGCAGCCAACCGACTAGTTTGGGCACAGATACGCAGTATTTT
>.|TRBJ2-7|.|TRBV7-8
CASSLGSGYISYEQYF
TGTGCCAGCAGCTTAGGGAGCGGGTATATCTCCTACGAGCAGTACTTC
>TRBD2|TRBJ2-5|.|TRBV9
CASSPGTSGTPQETQYF
TGTGCCAGCAGCCCCGGGACTAGCGGGACCCCCCAAGAGACCCAGTACTTC
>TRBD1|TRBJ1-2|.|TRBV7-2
CASSPGTGAVGYTF
TGTGCCAGCAGCCCCGGGACAGGCGCAGTTGGCTACACCTTC
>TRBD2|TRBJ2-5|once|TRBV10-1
CASSTGTSRETQYF
TGCGCCAGCAGCACCGGGACTAGCAGGGAGACCCAGTACTTC
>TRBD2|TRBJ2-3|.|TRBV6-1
CASSGRGLAERRTDTQYF
TGTGCCAGCAGTGGTAGGGGACTAGCGGAGAGGAGGACAGATACGCAGTATTTT
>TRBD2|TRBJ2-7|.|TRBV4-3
CASSQDHRGGEQYF
TGCGCCAGCAGCCAAGATCATCGGGGGGGCGAGCAGTACTTC
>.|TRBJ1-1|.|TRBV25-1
CASRESGRHTEAFF
TGTGCCAGCAGGGAGTCGGGAAGGCACACTGAAGCTTTCTTT
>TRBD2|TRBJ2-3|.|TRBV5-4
CASSLPQLAGGPGADTQYF
TGTGCCAGCAGCTTGCCGCAACTAGCGGGGGGGCCGGGAGCAGATACGCAGTATTTT
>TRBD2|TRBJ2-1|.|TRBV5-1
CASSVSGSSSEQFF
TGCGCCAGCAGCGTTAGCGGGAGTTCTAGTGAGCAGTTCTTC
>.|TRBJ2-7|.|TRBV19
CASSTHRYEQYF
TGTGCCAGTAGTACGCACAGATACGAGCAGTACTTC
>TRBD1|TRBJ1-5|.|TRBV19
CASISLRYRRQGSIRYNQPQHF
TGTGCCAGTATTTCCCTCCGTTATCGGAGACAGGGGTCGATCCGGTACAATCAGCCCCAGCATTTT
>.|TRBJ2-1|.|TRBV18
CASSPPFQGFGEQFF
TGTGCCAGCTCACCACCTTTCCAGGGGTTTGGTGAGCAGTTCTTC